This T cell receptor beta chain comes out of a study of cytomegalovirus exposure and HLA in healthy donors. This CDR3 region has 15 residues. The ends were cut back, 1 base at V and 3 bases at J, with 11 bases in the middle. Germline CDR1 and CDR2: SGDLS and YYNGEE. Those who donated were healthy bone marrow donors. The PCR made use of 60 Vbeta and 13 Jbeta primers. Sequencing used immunoSEQ multiplex PCR; TCRdb keeps in-frame clones, though not all of them. The sample consists of under 200,000 clones, 79% of them appearing once. Sequencing was done on a sample of PBMCs. V usage is TRBV9 and J usage is TRBJ1-3; no definite D call. This TCR was sampled from a woman aged 25 to 39 in good health and CMV-seropositive. The CDR3 reads CASSVTGRGGNTIYF. DNA for the CDR3: TGTGCCAGCAGCGTAACCGGGAGAGGTGGAAACACCATATATTTT.